Following are 26 T cell receptor beta chains from one sample sequenced in a study of cytomegalovirus exposure and HLA in healthy donors. 13 Jbeta primers and 60 Vbeta primers were used for the PCR. Assay used: immunoSEQ multiplex PCR; TCRdb lists only in-frame clones, some missing. The sample lists some 110,000 clones, 60% to 80% seen once, with around 4.9% in the top ten. The sample consisted of PBMCs. These receptors all stem from a man in his fifties in good health and CMV-seropositive.

J is TRBJ1-1 and V is TRBV6-1; 7 bases line up with TRBD1. The CDR3 consists of 15 residues. Germline CDR1 MNHNS, CDR2 SASEGT. Trimming cost V 4 bases and J 3 bases; bases outside gene matches: 8. The CDR3 bases are TGTGCCAGCAGTGCTGGACAGGTAGCGGACACTGAAGCTTTCTTT. Protein: CASSAGQVADTEAFF.

The chain carries TRBV12-5 and TRBJ1-3; D unclear. V shed 2 bases and J shed 2 bases, with 4 bases lying between them. Germline CDR1 reads LGHNT; CDR2 reads FRNRAP. The CDR3 runs 13 residues. CDR3 in DNA: TGTGCTAGTGGTTTGTCCGCTGGAAACACCATATATTTT. This encodes CASGLSAGNTIYF.

This chain links TRBV7-9 with TRBJ2-3, with D possibly TRBD1 on 6 matching bases. The CDR3 covers 14 residues. Germline V gene lookup returns CDR1 SEHNR and CDR2 FQNEAQ (reference sequence). Trimming took 4 bases from V and 4 from J, leaving 12 bases between them. CDR3 sequence (DNA): TGTGCCAGCAGCTATACAGGGTCCCCAGATACGCAGTATTTT. Protein: CASSYTGSPDTQYF.

The rearrangement uses TRBV5-8 and TRBJ1-2; the D is unclear. The V end lost 3 bases, the J end lost 6 bases, and 15 bases lay between the germline ends. The CDR3 consists of 14 residues. Germline CDR1 and CDR2: SGHTS and YDEGEE. The DNA for the CDR3 is TGTGCCAGCAGCTCCCCCGGAGAGAGGGATGGCTACACCTTC. Its protein product is CASSSPGERDGYTF.

The rearrangement uses TRBV7-9 and TRBJ1-1; tentatively, D is TRBD1 (5 bases). V was cut by 0 bases and J by 5 bases, with 10 bases left in between. Germline V gene data show CDR1 as SEHNR and CDR2 as FQNEAQ (reference sequence). The CDR3 extends over 14 amino acids. The CDR3 here is CASSLAGTRTEAFF. CDR3 bases: TGTGCCAGCAGCTTAGCCGGGACTCGAACTGAAGCTTTCTTT.

The V call is TRBV10-3, the J call TRBJ2-7; D perhaps matches TRBD2 (6 bases). The V end lost 0 bases, the J end lost 3 bases, and 15 bases lay between the germline ends. From germline, CDR1 is ENHRY and CDR2 SYGVKD. The CDR3 runs 16 residues. CDR3 region: CAISESEGTTLYEQYF. The CDR3 DNA is TGTGCCATCAGTGAGTCGGAGGGGACGACTCTCTACGAGCAGTACTTC.

This clone was counted once. The V and J genes are TRBV6-1 and TRBJ2-7; D unclear. Germline CDR1 reads MNHNS; CDR2 reads SASEGT. CDR3 length: 11 amino acids. V was pared by 8 bases and J by 2 bases, with 7 bases between. CDR3: CASVLTYEQYF. DNA for the CDR3: TGTGCCAGCGTTCTAACCTACGAGCAGTACTTC.

This clone was seen a handful of times. The rearrangement uses TRBV4-3 and TRBJ1-1; D possibly corresponds to TRBD1 (6 bases). CDR3 length: 13 residues. The V and J ends lost 5 bases and 1 base respectively, with 8 bases between them. Germline values: CDR1 LGHNA, CDR2 YSLEER. The CDR3 loop reads CASSEQGNTEAFF. CDR3 sequence (DNA): TGCGCCAGCAGCGAACAGGGGAACACTGAAGCTTTCTTT.

The chain couples TRBV2 to TRBJ2-5; no definite D call. Between the trimmed V and J ends, which lost 5 bases and 5 bases, there was a span of 15 bases. The CDR3 length is 14 residues. CDR1 SNHLY and CDR2 FYNNEI come from the germline V gene. CDR3 DNA: TGTGCCAGCAGTAAAGAGCTCAACCGGGAGACCCAGTACTTC. This codes for CASSKELNRETQYF.

This chain connects TRBV19 to TRBJ2-2, with D perhaps TRBD1 (8 bases). Germline V CDR1 and CDR2: LNHDA, SQIVND (reference sequence). V dropped 5 bases and J dropped 2 bases, with 15 bases sitting between them. The CDR3 spans 16 residues. The DNA of the CDR3 is TGTGCCAGTAGTGTTCACAGGGGGGGTAACACCGGGGAGCTGTTTTTT. The encoded protein is CASSVHRGGNTGELFF.

This clone was counted a few times. The chain is built from TRBV30 and TRBJ1-2; D is possibly TRBD1 (5 bases). The CDR3 totals 12 residues. V gave up 2 bases and J gave up 5 bases, with 9 bases separating them. Looked up from germline, CDR1 is GTSNPN and CDR2 is SVGIG (reference sequence). The CDR3: CAWSRPGYGYTF. The CDR3 DNA follows: TGTGCCTGGAGTCGTCCAGGGTATGGCTACACCTTC.

This clone was found a few times. The gene calls are TRBV6-1 and TRBJ2-5; 7 bases are a match to TRBD2. V gave up 7 bases and J gave up 2 bases; unmatched junction bases: 4. The CDR3 sequence is 13 residues long. Germline CDR1 is MNHNS and CDR2 is SASEGT. CDR3 in DNA: TGTGCCAGCATACGGGAGGTGCAAGAGACCCAGTACTTC. Protein product: CASIREVQETQYF.

This chain joins TRBV6-6 and TRBJ1-6, with no clear D. CDR1 MNHNY and CDR2 SVGAGI come from the germline V gene (reference sequence). The V end lost 6 bases, the J end lost 7 bases, and 16 bases lay between the germline ends. CDR3 length equals 15 residues. This chain's CDR3 is CASSLAGGRNSPLHF. The CDR3 bases are TGTGCCAGCAGCCTCGCCGGCGGGAGGAATTCACCCCTCCACTTT.

The rearrangement uses TRBV2 and TRBJ1-6; 9 bases match TRBD1. This CDR3 is 15 amino acids long. Germline V gene lookup returns CDR1 SNHLY and CDR2 FYNNEI. V shed 8 bases and J 3 bases; nucleotides not matched to a gene: 5. The CDR3 nucleotides are TGTGCCAGCGGGGACAGGGAGGGCTATAATTCACCCCTCCACTTT. This sequence encodes CASGDREGYNSPLHF.

The chain uses TRBV7-2 and TRBJ2-3; 8 bases fit TRBD2. Trimming removed 1 base from V and 5 bases from J; junction bases left unmatched: 11. Per the germline V gene, CDR1 is SGHTA and CDR2 is FQGNSA. The CDR3 has 17 amino acids. CDR3 protein: CASSLVGEAGDGDTQYF. As DNA, the CDR3 is TGTGCCAGCAGCTTAGTGGGGGAAGCGGGAGATGGAGATACGCAGTATTTT.

This chain connects TRBV2 to TRBJ2-7; 8 nucleotides line up with TRBD2. CDR1 and CDR2 from the germline V gene are SNHLY and FYNNEI. Trimming cost V 7 bases and J 3 bases; bases outside gene matches: 5. The CDR3 contains 13 residues. CDR3 sequence: CASNGRAIYEQYF. The CDR3 DNA is TGTGCCAGCAACGGGAGGGCCATCTACGAGCAGTACTTC.

In this sample, this clone turned up a few times. V and J are TRBV5-1 and TRBJ1-6; 11 bases line up with TRBD1. Germline CDR1 SGHRS, CDR2 YFSETQ. V dropped 3 bases and J dropped 8; count of bases not matched to a gene: 10. The CDR3 runs 17 residues. The CDR3, as DNA: TGCGCCAGCAGCTCGGGCACCGGACAGGGGGCGTATTCACCCCTCCACTTT. Amino acids: CASSSGTGQGAYSPLHF.

This clone was observed once. The chain is built from TRBV14 and TRBJ2-7, with a possible D match to TRBD2 (5 bases). The CDR3 sequence is 15 residues long. Germline CDR1 is SGHDN and CDR2 is FVKESK. Trimming removed 5 bases from V and 1 base from J, with 15 bases in between. The CDR3 DNA reads TGTGCCAGCAGCACCAGGACGGGGAATTCCTACGAGCAGTACTTC. Amino acids: CASSTRTGNSYEQYF.

V is TRBV7-9 and J is TRBJ1-1; no reliable D call. Trimming cost V 2 bases and J 1 base, with 8 bases left between them. CDR1 and CDR2 from the germline V gene are SEHNR and FQNEAQ (reference sequence). There are 14 residues in the CDR3. The CDR3 bases are TGTGCCAGCAGCTTATTTCGGGAGAACACTGAAGCTTTCTTT. It translates to CASSLFRENTEAFF. Based on the CDR3 plus reference TRBV7-9 and TRBJ1-1, the full variable domain is DTGVSQNPRHKITKRGQNVTFRCDPISEHNRLYWYRQTLGQGPEFLTYFQNEAQLEKSRLLSDRFSAERPKGSFSTLEIQRTEQGDSAMYLCASSLFRENTEAFFGQGTRLTVV.

The V and J genes are TRBV29-1 and TRBJ1-1; D perhaps matches TRBD1 (5 bases). Between the trimmed V and J ends, which lost 7 bases and 7 bases, there was a span of 16 bases. Per germline, CDR1 SQVTM and CDR2 ANQGSEA. This CDR3 spans 12 amino acids. The CDR3 nucleotides are TGCAGCGGGGGGGGACTCGCCCTTGAAGCTTTCTTT. This gives the protein CSGGGLALEAFF.

The genes are TRBV5-1 and TRBJ1-3; D might be TRBD1 (6 bases). Deletions cut 6 bases from V and 3 bases from J, with 19 bases between. The CDR3 spans 16 residues. The germline CDR1 and CDR2 sequences are SGHRS and YFSETQ. The CDR3 DNA follows: TGCGCCAGCACCACTGGGGCCAGGGGTGATGGAAACACCATATATTTT. This gives the protein CASTTGARGDGNTIYF.

The chain employs TRBV4-1 and TRBJ2-1, with D maybe TRBD1 (5 bases). Germline CDR1 and CDR2: MGHRA and YSYEKL. The CDR3 consists of 17 residues. V gave up 0 bases and J gave up 5 bases, with 17 bases separating them. In DNA form, the CDR3 reads TGCGCCAGCAGCCAAGATCGCCGGACATTAGGAGACAATGAGCAGTTCTTC. It translates to CASSQDRRTLGDNEQFF.

The V call is TRBV4-1, the J call TRBJ2-7, with 7 bases fitting TRBD1. V lost 0 bases to trimming and J lost 0 bases; unmatched junction nucleotides: 17. The germline CDR1 and CDR2 sequences are MGHRA and YSYEKL. This CDR3 contains 20 residues. The CDR3 DNA reads TGCGCCAGCAGCCAAGATGGGACAGACGCGGCCGACTTAAGCTCCTACGAGCAGTACTTC. As protein: CASSQDGTDAADLSSYEQYF.

The chain employs TRBV7-8 and TRBJ2-5, with D tentatively TRBD1 (6 bases). The CDR3 has 14 residues. The germline CDR1 and CDR2 sequences are SGHVS and FQNEAQ. Trimming shortened V by 1 base and J by 5 bases, and 11 bases separated the two germline ends. The CDR3 coding sequence is TGTGCCAGCAGCTTAGGGACAGACGGGGAGACCCAGTACTTC. The encoded protein is CASSLGTDGETQYF.

This rearrangement joins TRBV7-2 to TRBJ1-2, with 8 positions matching TRBD1. The ends lost 1 base at V and 8 bases at J; junction bases unmatched: 9. Germline V CDR1 and CDR2: SGHTA, FQGNSA. This CDR3 comprises 15 residues. CDR3 loop: CASSLGQGAIYGYTF. Written as DNA, the CDR3 is TGTGCCAGCAGCTTAGGCCAGGGGGCAATATACGGCTACACCTTC. Drawing the rest from reference TRBV7-2 and TRBJ1-2, the complete variable domain is GAGVSQSPSNKVTEKGKDVELRCDPISGHTALYWYRQSLGQGLEFLIYFQGNSAPDKSGLPSDRFSAERTGGSVSTLTIQRTQQEDSAVYLCASSLGQGAIYGYTFGSGTRLTVV.

The chain joins TRBV7-9 to TRBJ1-3; 7 positions match TRBD1. The V gene end was trimmed by 5 bases and the J gene end by 0 bases; junction bases not matched to a gene: 10. CDR1 and CDR2 (germline): SEHNR, FQNEAQ (reference sequence). This CDR3 has 17 residues. The CDR3 spells CASSPLGRGVSGNTIYF. The DNA for the CDR3 is TGTGCCAGCAGCCCCTTGGGCAGGGGGGTCTCTGGAAACACCATATATTTT.